These 19 T cell receptor beta chains came from one sample sequenced in a study of OX40 agonist ivuxolimab in advanced cancers. The assay was immunoSEQ multiplex PCR, and TCRdb's table has in-frame clones only and misses some. The sample includes fewer than 20,000 clones, more than 70% of them seen just once. The input for sequencing was CD4+ or CD8+ T cells sorted from blood, taken in a trial of the OX40 agonist ivuxolimab. Receptors originate from an adult with an advanced solid tumor such as melanoma, head and neck, liver or kidney cancer.

This chain uses TRBV27 with TRBJ2-5; D is possibly TRBD1 (5 bases). This CDR3 spans 14 amino acids. V lost 6 bases, J lost 5 bases, and 16 bases lay in between. The germline V gene has CDR1 MNHEY and CDR2 SMNVEV (reference sequence). This chain's CDR3 is CASRAARTSETQYF. The CDR3 DNA reads TGTGCCAGCAGGGCCGCCAGGACATCCGAGACCCAGTACTTC.

This chain joins TRBV11-2 and TRBJ2-3; maybe TRBD2 (6 bases). In germline, CDR1 is SGHAT, CDR2 FQNNGV. The CDR3 totals 14 residues. The V end was cut by 4 bases, the J end by 7 bases, with 15 bases between. CDR3 DNA sequence: TGTGCCAGCAGCTGGTGGGGGGACCTGAATACGCAGTATTTT. Residues: CASSWWGDLNTQYF.

This clone was counted once. The rearrangement joins TRBV7-8 to TRBJ2-1, with TRBD2 matching over 12 bases. V gave up 3 bases and J gave up 8 bases; unmatched junction bases: 8. CDR1 SGHVS and CDR2 FQNEAQ come from the germline V gene. There are 16 residues in the CDR3. CDR3 DNA sequence: TGTGCCAGCAGCTTCCTCCTAGCGGGAGGGCCGGATGAGCAGTTCTTC. Translated, it gives CASSFLLAGGPDEQFF. The whole variable domain, remainder taken from reference TRBV7-8 and TRBJ2-1, is GAGVSQSPRYKVAKRGQDVALRCDPISGHVSLFWYQQALGQGPEFLTYFQNEAQLDKSGLPSDRFFAERPEGSVSTLKIQRTQQEDSAVYLCASSFLLAGGPDEQFFGPGTRLTVL.

The V call is TRBV27, the J call TRBJ2-5; 9 bases align to TRBD1. The CDR3 covers 14 residues. Germline V gene lookup returns CDR1 MNHEY and CDR2 SMNVEV (reference sequence). Losses at the gene ends were 5 bases for V and 2 bases for J; bases not matched to a gene: 3. This chain's CDR3 is CASSPGTGQETQYF. CDR3 DNA sequence: TGTGCCAGCAGTCCCGGGACAGGGCAAGAGACCCAGTACTTC.

This chain joins TRBV4-1 and TRBJ1-2; 9 bases match TRBD1. The CDR3 runs to 14 residues. Looked up from germline, CDR1 is MGHRA and CDR2 is YSYEKL. The V segment lost 4 bases and the J segment 2 bases; nucleotides outside the gene matches: 2. The CDR3 loop reads CASSPTGGNYGYTF. The CDR3 DNA sequence: TGCGCCAGCAGCCCGACAGGGGGGAACTATGGCTACACCTTC.

This chain uses TRBV13 with TRBJ2-4; TRBD2 is a possible D gene (6 bases). From germline, CDR1 is PRHDT and CDR2 FYEKMQ (reference sequence). There are 13 residues in the CDR3. V dropped 4 bases and J dropped 6 bases, with 10 bases sitting between them. Here the CDR3 DNA reads TGTGCCAGCAGCTCCAATAGCGGAAACATTCAGTACTTC. Its protein product is CASSSNSGNIQYF.

J is TRBJ1-1 and V is TRBV7-9, with D perhaps matching TRBD1 (5 bases). From germline, CDR1 is SEHNR and CDR2 FQNEAQ (reference sequence). The CDR3 loop spans 15 amino acids. V lost 5 bases and J 0 bases, leaving 13 bases between the germline ends. The CDR3 region is CASSSKRGLNTEAFF. Written as DNA, the CDR3 is TGTGCCAGCAGCAGCAAAAGGGGTCTGAACACTGAAGCTTTCTTT.

The chain employs TRBV28 and TRBJ2-7, with D perhaps assigned TRBD1 or TRBD2 (5 bases each). Germline V gives CDR1 MDHEN, CDR2 SYDVKM. CDR3 size: 16 residues. The germline V and J ends were trimmed by 6 bases and 5 bases, with 23 bases remaining between them. The CDR3 spells CASSPPSGTGFHEQYF. As DNA, the CDR3 is TGTGCCAGCAGCCCCCCCTCGGGGACCGGCTTTCACGAGCAGTACTTC. Full variable domain (rest looked up from reference TRBV28 and TRBJ2-7): DVKVTQSSRYLVKRTGEKVFLECVQDMDHENMFWYRQDPGLGLRLIYFSYDVKMKEKGDIPEGYSVSREKKERFSLILESASTNQTSMYLCASSPPSGTGFHEQYFGPGTRLTVT.

The chain is built from TRBV7-9 and TRBJ2-1, with unresolved D. The V end lost 1 base, the J end lost 7 bases, and 8 bases lay between the germline ends. The CDR3 covers 13 residues. Germline V gives CDR1 SEHNR, CDR2 FQNEAQ (reference sequence). The CDR3 loop is CASSLVAGNEQFF. The CDR3 DNA sequence: TGTGCCAGCAGCTTAGTCGCCGGGAATGAGCAGTTCTTC.

The chain couples TRBV9 to TRBJ2-7; no clear D gene. Trimming shortened V by 0 bases and J by 2 bases, and 12 bases separated the two germline ends. The CDR3 totals 15 residues. CDR1 SGDLS and CDR2 YYNGEE come from the germline V gene. CDR3 protein: CASSVAAGPTYEQYF. The CDR3 DNA reads as TGTGCCAGCAGCGTAGCAGCAGGTCCGACCTACGAGCAGTACTTC.

This sequence joins TRBV5-1 and TRBJ2-7; maybe TRBD2 (5 bases). The V end lost 4 bases, the J end lost 6 bases, and 8 bases lay between the germline ends. This CDR3 has 11 residues. Germline V gene lookup returns CDR1 SGHRS and CDR2 YFSETQ. CDR3 DNA: TGCGCCAGCAGCGGAGGTGGCGAGCAGTACTTC. Translated, it gives CASSGGGEQYF. Full variable domain (remainder filled in from reference TRBV5-1 and TRBJ2-7): KAGVTQTPRYLIKTRGQQVTLSCSPISGHRSVSWYQQTPGQGLQFLFEYFSETQRNKGNFPGRFSGRQFSNSRSEMNVSTLELGDSALYLCASSGGGEQYFGPGTRLTVT.

This sequence joins TRBV27 and TRBJ2-3; TRBD1 matches 9 bases. This CDR3 comprises 15 residues. The junction had 8 bases not matched to a gene; V was cut back by 10 bases and J by 0 bases. The germline CDR1 and CDR2 sequences are MNHEY and SMNVEV (reference sequence). CDR3 bases: TGTGCCACCCAGGACAGGGGTATAAGCACAGATACGCAGTATTTT. Protein: CATQDRGISTDTQYF.

The chain couples TRBV6-5 to TRBJ2-7, with D perhaps matching TRBD2 (6 bases). This CDR3 is 15 amino acids long. The germline CDR1 and CDR2 sequences are MNHEY and SVGAGI. V was cut by 4 bases and J by 0 bases, with 13 bases left in between. The CDR3 here is CASSLDFGSSYEQYF. CDR3 in DNA: TGTGCCAGCAGTTTGGATTTCGGGAGCTCCTACGAGCAGTACTTC.

As for this clone: This probably arose from a read error, given a far larger clone one base away. The rearrangement uses TRBV13 and TRBJ2-5; 10 bases match TRBD2. This CDR3 comprises 17 residues. Germline assignment: CDR1 PRHDT and CDR2 FYEKMQ (reference sequence). The J segment lost 6 bases and the V segment lost 5 bases, leaving 15 bases of the junction unmatched. DNA for the CDR3: TGTGCCAGCAGCGTAAGAGCGGGAGGGCCTTTAGCGAAGACCCAGTACTTC. This codes for CASSVRAGGPLAKTQYF.

The chain is built from TRBV19 and TRBJ2-7; TRBD2 might be the D (6 bases). Trimming left V 6 bases short and J 3 bases short, with 18 bases between. The CDR3 runs to 15 residues. CDR1 LNHDA and CDR2 SQIVND come from the germline V gene (reference sequence). CDR3 region: CASRWAIGGSYEQYF. The CDR3 region has the DNA TGTGCCAGTAGATGGGCGATTGGGGGGAGCTACGAGCAGTACTTC.

J is TRBJ2-7 and V is TRBV19; 7 bases agree with TRBD1. V lost 10 bases and J lost 7; bases outside the gene matches: 10. The CDR3 runs to 12 residues. CDR1 and CDR2 from the germline V gene are LNHDA and SQIVND (reference sequence). The CDR3 coding sequence is TGTGCCACCAGACAGGGATGGGAAGAGCAGTACTTC. Protein: CATRQGWEEQYF.

The chain recombines TRBV5-4 with TRBJ2-5; the match to TRBD2 covers 14 bases. CDR1 is SGHNT and CDR2 is YYREEE in the germline V gene (reference sequence). J gave up 4 bases and V 0 bases, and 5 bases lay outside the gene matches. This CDR3 spans 17 amino acids. The CDR3, as DNA: TGTGCCAGCAGCTTGGGCCCCGGGACTAGCGGGAGAGAGACCCAGTACTTC. Its translation is CASSLGPGTSGRETQYF.

This chain links TRBV4-1 with TRBJ2-5; D is undetermined. The CDR3 runs 17 residues. Trimming pared 1 base from V and 2 bases from J, leaving 17 bases between. CDR1 and CDR2 (germline): MGHRA, YSYEKL. The CDR3 region is CASSQGTLKGVQETQYF. The CDR3 DNA sequence: TGCGCCAGCAGCCAAGGCACTCTGAAGGGTGTTCAAGAGACCCAGTACTTC.

V usage is TRBV9 and J usage is TRBJ1-5, with no clear D. V lost 0 bases, J lost 4 bases, and 8 bases lay in between. The CDR3 is made up of 14 amino acids. The germline V gene has CDR1 SGDLS and CDR2 YYNGEE. The CDR3 bases are TGTGCCAGCAGCGTAGGTTTAGGGAATCAGCCCCAGCATTTT. Translated: CASSVGLGNQPQHF.